This paragraph covers one TCR beta chain sequence. Sequence at one end of the junction differs from germline and may be a read error. Assay: immunoSEQ multiplex PCR; the TCRdb copy retains only in-frame clones and omits some. This repertoire shows about 70,000 clones, 85% found once; its top ten account for over 4.5%. These data belong to a study of blood T cell repertoires in COVID-19. For the study at large: The samples span acute and convalescent COVID-19 from the United States, Italy and Spain. T cells, B-cell-depleted T cells, or PBMCs provided the cDNA or gDNA that served as material.

Germline V gene data show CDR1 as LGHDT and CDR2 as YNNKEL (reference sequence). This CDR3 spans 15 amino acids. The receptor's source is a man at least 80 years old with acute or convalescent COVID-19. The chain carries TRBV3-1 (or the pseudogene TRBV3-2) and TRBJ2-5; no clear D gene. Sequenced material: peripheral blood. The CDR3 DNA reads as TGTGCCAGCAGTTATGCAGACGGGTCCCAAGGGACCCAGTACTTC. This codes for CASSYADGSQGTQYF.